This T cell receptor beta chain was observed in a study of molecular identifiers for immune sequencing clone quantification. A single record per CDR3 protein comes from TCRdb applying MiXCR to the PCR reads. The data hold around 100,000 distinct CDR3 sequences, with about 35% observed a single time. The CDR3 totals 14 residues. Germline V gene lookup returns CDR1 LNHDA and CDR2 SQIVND (reference sequence). Trimming took off 6 bases at V and 3 bases at J, with 14 bases between the two ends. The specimen sequenced was naive CD8+ T cells from blood, with Jurkat cell RNA spiked in. Subset reported: FACS-sorted CD8+CD4-CCR7+CD45RA+ naive T cells. The chain links TRBV19 to TRBJ1-1, with a weak D call TRBD1 (5 bases). The origin of this receptor is a human donor in good health. Some libraries in this study had Jurkat cell RNA spiked in. CDR3 region: CASSSWGFDTEAFF. In DNA, the CDR3 is TGTGCCAGTAGCTCCTGGGGCTTCGACACTGAAGCTTTCTTT. The entire variable domain, with the rest obtained from reference TRBV19 and TRBJ1-1, is as follows: DGGITQSPKYLFRKEGQNVTLSCEQNLNHDAMYWYRQDPGQGLRLIYYSQIVNDFQKGDIAEGYSVSREKKESFPLTVTSAQKNPTAFYLCASSSWGFDTEAFFGQGTRLTVV.